The 14 T cell receptor beta chains presented below share a single source sample, sequenced in a study of CD8+CD57+ T cells in acquired aplastic anemia. TCR beta VDJ and CDR3 profiles were obtained from a genomic DNA template. TCRdb reprocessed the reads with MiXCR, giving one entry per CDR3 protein. The profile shows some 280,000 distinct CDR3 sequences, 55% to 65% of them singletons. What was sequenced was sorted CD4+, CD8+, or CD8+CD57+ T cells (not recorded which) from PBMCs. The origin of the receptors is a human donor with severe aplastic anemia or a healthy control (not recorded which).

This clonotype came up many times. This chain joins TRBV9 and TRBJ2-7, with a possible D match to TRBD1 (6 bases). Trimming shortened V by 4 bases and J by 3 bases, and 17 bases separated the two germline ends. Germline lookup yields CDR1 SGDLS and CDR2 YYNGEE. The CDR3 consists of 15 residues. The CDR3 DNA follows: TGTGCCAGCAGCCCCCGAGGGGGTCCCTTCTACGAGCAGTACTTC. Its translation is CASSPRGGPFYEQYF. Variable domain in full (rest from reference TRBV9 and TRBJ2-7): DSGVTQTPKHLITATGQRVTLRCSPRSGDLSVYWYQQSLDQGLQFLIQYYNGEERAKGNILERFSAQQFPDLHSELNLSSLELGDSALYFCASSPRGGPFYEQYFGPGTRLTVT.

V is TRBV28 and J is TRBJ1-1; D call uncertain. This CDR3 has 13 amino acids. Germline lookup yields CDR1 MDHEN and CDR2 SYDVKM. V was shortened by 3 bases and J by 4 bases, with 9 bases between the two germline ends. The CDR3: CASSFISVTEAFF. The CDR3, as DNA: TGTGCCAGCAGTTTTATTTCAGTCACTGAAGCTTTCTTT.

At least ten counts were recorded for this clonotype. V and J are TRBV29-1 and TRBJ2-7, with D tentatively TRBD2 (6 bases). Trimming cost V 4 bases and J 5 bases, with 21 bases left between them. The CDR3 length is 15 residues. The V gene's germline CDR1 is SQVTM and CDR2 ANQGSEA. CDR3 amino acids: CSVVSPQVWGDEQYF. The DNA of the CDR3 is TGCAGCGTTGTGTCCCCTCAGGTGTGGGGGGACGAGCAGTACTTC.

Regarding this clonotype: Being one base from a much bigger clone, this may be a read error. V gene TRBV7-3 combines with J gene TRBJ2-7; D is possibly TRBD1 or TRBD2 (5 bases each). Trimming took 4 bases from V and 7 from J, leaving 20 bases between them. The CDR3 is 15 residues long. Germline V gives CDR1 SGHTA, CDR2 FQGTGA. CDR3 coding DNA: TGTGCCAGCAGCTCGAAGGTTGGGGGTTACAATGAGCAGTACTTC. Translation: CASSSKVGGYNEQYF.

This clonotype occurred a few times. J is TRBJ2-7 and V is TRBV27; no clear D. The CDR3 spans 15 residues. Looked up from germline, CDR1 is MNHEY and CDR2 is SMNVEV (reference sequence). Trimming left V 2 bases short and J 1 base short, with 12 bases between. CDR3 DNA: TGTGCCAGCAGTTTAGATAGTTCTGGGTCCTACGAGCAGTACTTC. Protein: CASSLDSSGSYEQYF.

The chain is built from TRBV7-8 and TRBJ2-5, with 7 bases aligning to TRBD1. The closer fit of TRBJ2-1 to the DNA end suggests the J call may be wrong. The CDR3 runs 13 residues. Germline V gene lookup returns CDR1 SGHVS and CDR2 FQNEAQ. The DNA of the CDR3 is TGTGCCAGCAGCTTTAACAGGGGAGAAGGTCAGTTCTTC. It is translated as CASSFNRGEGQFF.

This clonotype was detected only once. The chain employs TRBV9 and TRBJ1-2; possibly TRBD1 for D (6 bases). Between the trimmed V and J ends, which lost 5 bases and 8 bases, there was a span of 19 bases. CDR3 length: 14 residues. The germline gives CDR1 SGDLS, CDR2 YYNGEE. The CDR3 protein is CASSEGSGGRGYTF. CDR3 nucleotide sequence: TGTGCCAGCAGTGAAGGGTCGGGGGGCAGGGGCTACACCTTC.

CDR3 bases: TGCAGTGCCAAGGACGGGACAGGGGGCGAATCACCCCTCCACTTT. This encodes CSAKDGTGGESPLHF. The rearrangement joins TRBV20-1 to TRBJ1-6, with 12 bases aligning to TRBD1. J was trimmed by 10 bases and V by 6 bases; bases with no gene match: 10. Germline assignment: CDR1 DFQATT and CDR2 SNEGSKA (reference sequence). CDR3 length: 15 residues.

This clonotype was seen repeatedly, ten times or more. This chain connects TRBV2 to TRBJ1-6; 7 bases line up with TRBD1. The CDR3 has 14 amino acids. V shed 5 bases, J shed 7 bases, and the junction held 5 bases outside the gene matches. The V gene's germline CDR1 is SNHLY and CDR2 FYNNEI. The CDR3 protein is CASSPETGNSPLHF. CDR3 coding DNA: TGTGCCAGCAGTCCGGAGACAGGGAATTCACCCCTCCACTTT.

The rearrangement uses TRBV7-9 and TRBJ2-5; D gene uncertain. The V end was cut by 5 bases, the J end by 4 bases, with 8 bases between. The CDR3 extends over 12 amino acids. Germline CDR1 reads SEHNR; CDR2 reads FQNEAQ (reference sequence). The chain's CDR3 is CASSPETETQYF. DNA of the CDR3: TGTGCCAGCAGCCCAGAAACAGAGACCCAGTACTTC. Full variable domain (rest looked up from reference TRBV7-9 and TRBJ2-5): DTGVSQNPRHKITKRGQNVTFRCDPISEHNRLYWYRQTLGQGPEFLTYFQNEAQLEKSRLLSDRFSAERPKGSFSTLEIQRTEQGDSAMYLCASSPETETQYFGPGTRLLVL.

The gene calls are TRBV7-3 and TRBJ2-5; D gene unclear. This CDR3 spans 10 amino acids. CDR1 and CDR2 from the germline V gene are SGHTA and FQGTGA. Trimming stripped 3 bases from V and 9 bases from J, with 5 bases between. CDR3 in amino acids: CASSFAPQYF. The DNA of the CDR3 is TGTGCCAGCAGCTTCGCTCCCCAGTACTTC.

This clonotype was seen repeatedly, ten times or more. The V gene is TRBV12-3 or TRBV12-4, the J gene TRBJ1-3; D call uncertain. The CDR3 runs 15 residues. Trimming took 1 base from V and 3 from J, leaving 10 bases between them. The chain's CDR3 is CASSLGAGIGNTIYF. The CDR3 nucleotides are TGTGCCAGCAGTTTAGGGGCAGGCATTGGAAACACCATATATTTT.

The chain has TRBV2 and TRBJ2-7, with 7 nucleotides matching TRBD2. The CDR3 is made up of 13 amino acids. Trimming cost V 7 bases and J 7 bases; bases outside gene matches: 10. Germline V gene sequence: CDR1 SNHLY, CDR2 FYNNEI. The CDR3 sequence: CASISERGGEQYF. The CDR3 nucleotides are TGTGCCAGCATATCGGAGCGGGGTGGTGAGCAGTACTTC.

V is TRBV3-1 and J is TRBJ2-3, with D hard to call. Germline CDR1 LGHDT, CDR2 YNNKEL (reference sequence). The CDR3 has 11 residues. Trimming took off 1 base at V and 10 bases at J, with 6 bases between the two ends. CDR3 sequence (DNA): TGTGCCAGCAGCCAAGGAATTTCGCAGTATTTT. Translation: CASSQGISQYF.